This TCR beta chain was identified during a study of T-cell reconstitution after alpha-beta-depleted transplantation in children. This clonotype was recorded at least ten times. Its antigen is still unknown. Preparation of the TCRbeta library used unique molecular identifiers. Each CDR3 protein gets one entry after TCRdb re-called the PCR reads with MiXCR. This sample has about 300,000 distinct CDR3 sequences, with less than 9.5% found just once. Study findings and constraints: Newly produced T cells mostly provided counts and TCRbeta diversity after one year, as hyperexpanded clones declined.

This TCR came from a female patient between 2 and 15 years old who had a stem cell transplant for Fanconi anemia, so the T cells may come from the graft donor. Here the sequenced sample was peripheral blood, taken 360 days after TCRalphabeta/CD19-depleted stem cell transplant.

CDR3 nucleotide sequence: TGTGCCAGCTCACTCAGTGGACCCAGCGGGGAAAGAGATACGCAGTATTTT. Translation: CASSLSGPSGERDTQYF. The rearrangement joins TRBV18 to TRBJ2-3, with TRBD2 matching over 7 bases. Germline lookup yields CDR1 KGHSH and CDR2 LQKENI. The CDR3 has 17 amino acids. Trimming at V came to 4 bases and at J to 5 bases, leaving 15 bases not matched to a gene.